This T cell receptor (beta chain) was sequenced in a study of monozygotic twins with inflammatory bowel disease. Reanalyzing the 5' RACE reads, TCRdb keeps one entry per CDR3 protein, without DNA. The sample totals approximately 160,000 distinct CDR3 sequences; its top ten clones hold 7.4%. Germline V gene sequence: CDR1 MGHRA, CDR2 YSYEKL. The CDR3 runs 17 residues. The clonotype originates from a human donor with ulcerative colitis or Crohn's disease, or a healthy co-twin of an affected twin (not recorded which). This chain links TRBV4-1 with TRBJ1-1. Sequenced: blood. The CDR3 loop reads CASSQESWTERNTEAFF.